The 10 T cell receptor beta chains below come from one sample, sequenced in a study of cytomegalovirus exposure and HLA in healthy donors. Vbeta (60) and Jbeta (13) primers were used in the PCR. Clones were read by immunoSEQ multiplex PCR, and TCRdb kept only the in-frame ones, dropping some. Counted here are approximately 210,000 clones, more than 70% occurring once; the ten biggest clones make up roughly 0.99%. The material sequenced was PBMCs. Source of these receptors: a woman between 35 and 50 years old in good health and CMV-seronegative.

Worth noting for this clone: An end of the junction differs from the germline gene, which may be a read error. This chain links TRBV7-9 with TRBJ1-2; the D gene is possibly TRBD1 (5 bases). The CDR3 runs 13 residues. The V gene's germline CDR1 is SEHNR and CDR2 FQNEAQ (reference sequence). CDR3 bases: TGTTCCAGCAGCTTGACAGAAAACTATGGCTACACCTTC. Translation: CSSSLTENYGYTF.

The gene calls are TRBV7-8 and TRBJ1-3; the D gene is possibly TRBD1 (5 bases). The germline gives CDR1 SGHVS, CDR2 FQNEAQ. Trimming left V 2 bases short and J 4 bases short, with 18 bases between. CDR3 length equals 17 residues. CDR3 coding DNA: TGTGCCAGCAGCTTATCTGCACAGCAGGGTACAGGAAACACCATATATTTT. Translation gives CASSLSAQQGTGNTIYF.

The chain carries TRBV14 and TRBJ2-7, with 7 bases lining up with TRBD1. The CDR3 is 14 amino acids. V lost 4 bases to trimming and J lost 6 bases; unmatched junction nucleotides: 9. Germline V gives CDR1 SGHDN, CDR2 FVKESK. The CDR3 reads CASSRATGSGEQYF. The CDR3 DNA sequence: TGTGCCAGCAGCCGTGCGACAGGGTCAGGCGAGCAGTACTTC.

This clone was counted only a few times. This chain uses TRBV4-3 with TRBJ2-1; 8 bases are shared with TRBD1. There are 15 residues in the CDR3. The V gene end was trimmed by 4 bases and the J gene end by 4 bases; junction bases not matched to a gene: 6. CDR1 LGHNA and CDR2 YSLEER come from the germline V gene. The CDR3 sequence is CASSRDRGSYNEQFF. For the CDR3, the DNA is TGCGCCAGCAGCCGAGACAGGGGTTCATACAATGAGCAGTTCTTC.

The rearrangement links TRBV7-2 to TRBJ2-1; 7 positions agree with TRBD2. The V gene's germline CDR1 is SGHTA and CDR2 FQGNSA. The V gene end was trimmed by 1 base and the J gene end by 3 bases; junction bases not matched to a gene: 12. The length of the CDR3 is 18 residues. CDR3 residues: CASSLEGLADIFYNEQFF. CDR3 DNA: TGTGCCAGCAGCTTAGAGGGGCTAGCGGACATATTCTACAATGAGCAGTTCTTC.

This clone was detected only once. The chain carries TRBV7-2 and TRBJ2-6; no clear D gene. CDR1 and CDR2 (germline): SGHTA, FQGNSA. The CDR3 covers 17 residues. V gave up 5 bases and J gave up 0 bases, with 14 bases separating them. CDR3 coding DNA: TGTGCCAGCAGCCCCCGCAGTCGATCCTCTGGGGCCAACGTCCTGACTTTC. Translated: CASSPRSRSSGANVLTF.

This rearrangement joins TRBV27 to TRBJ2-7, with 14 bases matching TRBD2. This CDR3 comprises 17 residues. In germline, CDR1 is MNHEY, CDR2 SMNVEV (reference sequence). V shed 4 bases, J shed 5 bases, and the junction held 10 bases outside the gene matches. CDR3 bases: TGTGCCAGCAGTTCCTTACTCCGACTAGCGGGAGGGAACGAGCAGTACGTC. Protein product: CASSSLLRLAGGNEQYV.

The chain carries TRBV19 and TRBJ2-1, with TRBD1 matching 7 bases. Germline assignment: CDR1 LNHDA and CDR2 SQIVND (reference sequence). Trimming removed 6 bases from V and 9 bases from J; junction bases left unmatched: 8. CDR3 length: 13 residues. As DNA, the CDR3 is TGTGCCAGTAGCACAGGGGTCAGGGGTGAGCAGTTCTTC. This codes for CASSTGVRGEQFF.

CDR3 sequence reads: CASSGRLAAPYNEQFF. The DNA of the CDR3 is TGTGCCAGCAGCGGCCGACTAGCGGCACCATACAATGAGCAGTTCTTC. The chain joins TRBV9 to TRBJ2-1; 9 positions agree with TRBD2. The germline V gene has CDR1 SGDLS and CDR2 YYNGEE. V shed 3 bases, J shed 4 bases, and the junction held 8 bases outside the gene matches. The CDR3 has 16 residues.

This clone has more than one count but fewer than ten. This chain links TRBV7-9 with TRBJ1-1; tentative D call: TRBD1 (6 bases). CDR3 length: 14 residues. Per the germline V gene, CDR1 is SEHNR and CDR2 is FQNEAQ (reference sequence). V lost 5 bases and J 4 bases, leaving 14 bases between the germline ends. The CDR3 loop reads CASSPNRESTEAFF. CDR3 coding DNA: TGTGCCAGCAGCCCCAACAGGGAGAGCACTGAAGCTTTCTTT.